Below are 29 T cell receptor beta chains sequenced from a single sample in a study of blood T cell repertoires in COVID-19. Assay used: immunoSEQ multiplex PCR; TCRdb lists only in-frame clones, some missing. The sample has roughly 350,000 clones; more than 75% are singletons. The sequenced sample consisted of peripheral blood. The source is a woman in her thirties with COVID-19, enrolled during active disease.

The rearrangement uses TRBV28 and TRBJ2-5; TRBD1 matches at 8 bases. This CDR3 region has 14 residues. The V segment lost 5 bases and the J segment 5 bases; nucleotides outside the gene matches: 7. Germline loops: CDR1 MDHEN, CDR2 SYDVKM. The CDR3 coding sequence is TGTGCCAGCAGTATAAGGGACAGGTGGGAGACCCAGTACTTC. Amino acid sequence: CASSIRDRWETQYF.

The V and J genes are TRBV28 and TRBJ2-7, with TRBD2 matching 11 bases. The trim removed 6 bases at V and 2 bases at J, leaving 6 bases unmatched. Germline lookup yields CDR1 MDHEN and CDR2 SYDVKM. The CDR3 runs to 15 residues. CDR3 coding DNA: TGTGCCAGCAGGATAGCGGGAGGGCATCCCTACGAGCAGTACTTC. Protein sequence: CASRIAGGHPYEQYF.

The chain combines TRBV28 with TRBJ1-4, with 9 bases that match TRBD1. After removal of 6 bases from V and 8 bases from J, the junction contained 7 bases not matched to a gene. In germline, CDR1 is MDHEN, CDR2 SYDVKM. CDR3 length: 14 residues. The CDR3 region is CASSSQGAREKLFF. Written as DNA, the CDR3 is TGTGCCAGCAGCTCACAGGGGGCGAGGGAAAAACTGTTTTTT.

The rearrangement joins TRBV2 to TRBJ2-3, with D maybe TRBD1 (5 bases). Trimming shortened V by 5 bases and J by 2 bases, and 14 bases separated the two germline ends. CDR3 length: 15 residues. The germline CDR1 and CDR2 sequences are SNHLY and FYNNEI. CDR3 loop: CASSRQGKNTDTQYF. The CDR3 DNA follows: TGTGCCAGCAGTAGGCAGGGAAAGAACACAGATACGCAGTATTTT.

The gene calls are TRBV7-2 and TRBJ2-1; 11 bases match TRBD2. With 3 bases clipped from V and 7 bases from J, the junction kept 2 bases outside the gene matches. In germline, CDR1 is SGHTA, CDR2 FQGNSA. The CDR3 covers 14 residues. In DNA form, the CDR3 reads TGTGCCAGCAGCTTTAGCGGGAGGGTGAATGAGCAGTTCTTC. Translation: CASSFSGRVNEQFF.

This clone was detected only once. This CDR3 is CASSPERVEAFF. The CDR3 DNA is TGTGCCAGCAGTCCGGAGCGGGTTGAAGCTTTCTTT. This chain links TRBV2 with TRBJ1-1; D gene uncertain. The CDR3 is made up of 12 amino acids. V shed 5 bases and J shed 7 bases, with 11 bases lying between them. In germline, CDR1 is SNHLY, CDR2 FYNNEI.

The chain recombines TRBV19 with TRBJ1-1, with a weak D call TRBD1 (6 bases). Germline assignment: CDR1 LNHDA and CDR2 SQIVND (reference sequence). V was cut by 6 bases and J by 4 bases, with 15 bases left in between. This CDR3 is 14 amino acids long. CDR3 DNA: TGTGCCAGTAGCGGACGCGGGGGCGGCACTGAAGCTTTCTTT. Translation gives CASSGRGGGTEAFF.

V usage is TRBV3-1 (or the pseudogene TRBV3-2) and J usage is TRBJ1-1; the match to TRBD1 covers 7 bases. CDR3 size: 13 residues. The germline V gene encodes CDR1 LGHDT and CDR2 YNNKEL (reference sequence). The ends lost 9 bases at V and 2 bases at J; junction bases unmatched: 6. The CDR3 region is CASSYRGNTEAFF. CDR3 nucleotides: TGTGCCAGTAGTTACAGGGGAAACACTGAAGCTTTCTTT.

V gene TRBV4-3 combines with J gene TRBJ1-6; no reliable D call. Germline CDR1 is LGHNA and CDR2 is YSLEER. Trimming took 3 bases from V and 7 from J, leaving 4 bases between them. This CDR3 contains 12 residues. Here the CDR3 DNA reads TGCGCCAGCAGCCATGTAAATTCACCCCTCCACTTT. This gives the protein CASSHVNSPLHF.

The chain carries TRBV6-4 and TRBJ1-1; D may be TRBD1 (6 bases). V lost 3 bases to trimming and J lost 1 base, with 12 bases between them. The germline gives CDR1 MRHNA, CDR2 SNTAGT. The CDR3 runs 15 residues. The CDR3 sequence: CASSERATGNTEAFF. Written as DNA, the CDR3 is TGTGCCAGCAGTGAACGAGCGACAGGGAACACTGAAGCTTTCTTT.

The chain joins TRBV6-1 to TRBJ1-1; the match to TRBD1 covers 9 bases. Per the germline V gene, CDR1 is MNHNS and CDR2 is SASEGT. The CDR3 is 16 residues long. The junction had 9 bases not matched to a gene; V was cut back by 2 bases and J by 5 bases. Written as DNA, the CDR3 is TGTGCCAGCAGTGAAAATATACAGGGGGCACAAACTGAAGCTTTCTTT. Protein sequence: CASSENIQGAQTEAFF.

This chain uses TRBV6-5 with TRBJ1-1; D is possibly TRBD1 (6 bases). V was pared by 7 bases and J by 2 bases, with 11 bases between. The CDR3 totals 13 residues. Germline CDR1 and CDR2: MNHEY and SVGAGI. CDR3 in amino acids: CASIGQFNTEAFF. CDR3 DNA: TGTGCCAGCATAGGACAGTTCAACACTGAAGCTTTCTTT.

The rearrangement uses TRBV2 and TRBJ1-4; the D is unclear. The length of the CDR3 is 18 residues. Germline V gives CDR1 SNHLY, CDR2 FYNNEI. The ends were cut back, 4 bases at V and 2 bases at J, with 20 bases in the middle. The CDR3 is CASSASSGWRATNEKLFF. The CDR3 DNA reads as TGTGCCAGCAGTGCCTCAAGTGGATGGAGAGCCACTAATGAAAAACTGTTTTTT.

The rearrangement uses TRBV6-5 and TRBJ1-6; 7 positions agree with TRBD1. Germline V CDR1 and CDR2: MNHEY, SVGAGI. CDR3 length: 14 residues. V lost 6 bases and J lost 7; bases outside the gene matches: 6. The CDR3: CASSPGTANSPLHF. In DNA form, the CDR3 reads TGTGCCAGCAGCCCCGGGACAGCGAATTCACCCCTCCACTTT.

This clone was observed a single time. This rearrangement joins TRBV29-1 to TRBJ1-1; possibly TRBD1 for D (6 bases). The length of the CDR3 is 13 residues. Germline assignment: CDR1 SQVTM and CDR2 ANQGSEA. The V and J ends lost 5 bases and 0 bases respectively, with 10 bases between them. The CDR3 coding sequence is TGCAGCGTTCTAGGACAGATGAACACTGAAGCTTTCTTT. Amino acids: CSVLGQMNTEAFF.

The chain employs TRBV19 and TRBJ2-2; the match to TRBD1 covers 7 bases. Germline CDR1 is LNHDA and CDR2 is SQIVND (reference sequence). Unmatched junction bases numbered 3, after V lost 5 bases and J lost 3 bases. The CDR3 covers 14 residues. As DNA, the CDR3 is TGTGCCAGTAGTGAGGGGGCACACACCGGGGAGCTGTTTTTT. It encodes CASSEGAHTGELFF.

The J gene is TRBJ2-1, the V gene TRBV18; D is ambiguous. The CDR3 covers 11 residues. V was cut by 4 bases and J by 8 bases, with 6 bases left in between. Looked up from germline, CDR1 is KGHSH and CDR2 is LQKENI. The CDR3 DNA is TGTGCCAGCTCACGCCCGGATGAGCAGTTCTTC. Translating gives CASSRPDEQFF.

V and J are TRBV10-3 and TRBJ2-5; perhaps TRBD2 as D (5 bases). The germline V gene has CDR1 ENHRY and CDR2 SYGVKD. V lost 4 bases to trimming and J lost 1 base, with 10 bases between them. The CDR3 covers 14 residues. The CDR3 loop reads CAISGASSQETQYF. The DNA of the CDR3 is TGTGCCATCAGTGGTGCTAGCAGCCAAGAGACCCAGTACTTC.

In nucleotides, the CDR3 is TGTGCCAGCAGTCCGGGGACAGTATACTACGAGCAGTACTTC. Protein product: CASSPGTVYYEQYF. The rearrangement uses TRBV27 and TRBJ2-7; 7 bases line up with TRBD1. Germline trimming cut 5 bases from V and 3 bases from J; bases unmatched to any gene: 7. This CDR3 contains 14 residues. Germline CDR1 and CDR2: MNHEY and SMNVEV (reference sequence).

V usage is TRBV5-1 and J usage is TRBJ2-5; 7 positions match TRBD1. Unmatched junction bases numbered 5, after V lost 4 bases and J lost 5 bases. Per germline, CDR1 SGHRS and CDR2 YFSETQ. The CDR3 spans 13 residues. CDR3 in amino acids: CASSLTGWETQYF. The CDR3 DNA sequence: TGCGCCAGCAGCCTGACAGGGTGGGAGACCCAGTACTTC.

This rearrangement joins TRBV7-9 to TRBJ2-3; 12 bases agree with TRBD2. The CDR3 runs to 16 residues. Germline-derived CDR1 and CDR2 are SEHNR and FQNEAQ (reference sequence). Trimming removed 5 bases from V and 2 bases from J; junction bases left unmatched: 5. CDR3 nucleotide sequence: TGTGCCAGCAGCCAGGGGACTAGCGGGTTCACAGATACGCAGTATTTT. This gives the protein CASSQGTSGFTDTQYF.

In this sample, this clone turned up once. The chain combines TRBV28 with TRBJ1-3; TRBD1 is a possible D gene (5 bases). The length of the CDR3 is 16 residues. Germline CDR1 is MDHEN and CDR2 is SYDVKM. V dropped 5 bases and J dropped 0 bases, with 14 bases sitting between them. CDR3 bases: TGTGCCAGCAGTCCCCCCCCAGGGTCCTCTGGAAACACCATATATTTT. As protein: CASSPPPGSSGNTIYF.

V and J are TRBV18 and TRBJ2-6; D perhaps matches TRBD2 (6 bases). This CDR3 is built from 15 residues. V was clipped by 3 bases and J by 1 base, with 7 bases between them. CDR1 is KGHSH, CDR2 LQKENI, per germline. The CDR3 nucleotides read TGTGCCAGCTCACCCGGGGGTTCTGGGGCCAACGTCCTGACTTTC. It translates to CASSPGGSGANVLTF.

This chain uses TRBV19 with TRBJ2-6; no clear D gene. Per the germline V gene, CDR1 is LNHDA and CDR2 is SQIVND (reference sequence). V was trimmed by 6 bases and J by 4 bases, leaving 7 bases between them. This CDR3 has 13 amino acids. The CDR3 region is CASRNSGANVLTF. The DNA for the CDR3 is TGTGCCAGTAGGAACTCAGGGGCCAACGTCCTGACTTTC.

In regard to this clone: Germline is not matched at one junction end, which may reflect a read error. V usage is TRBV11-2 and J usage is TRBJ2-3; D unresolved. CDR1 and CDR2 from the germline V gene are SGHAT and FQNNGV. The CDR3 contains 14 residues. The CDR3 here is CASSLVANTDMQYF. DNA of the CDR3: TGTGCCAGCAGCTTAGTGGCTAACACAGATATGCAGTATTTT.

With regard to this clone: Other DNA sequences in the same sample also yield this CDR3. The chain links TRBV28 to TRBJ1-1, with no clear D. Trimming removed 3 bases from V and 5 bases from J, with 4 bases in between. Germline V CDR1 and CDR2: MDHEN, SYDVKM. The CDR3 has 11 residues. DNA of the CDR3: TGTGCCAGCAGTTTGAGAACTGAAGCTTTCTTT. It translates to CASSLRTEAFF.

The rearrangement links TRBV4-1 to TRBJ1-5, with unresolved D. This CDR3 region has 13 residues. Germline CDR1 MGHRA, CDR2 YSYEKL. V was pared by 0 bases and J by 15 bases, with 15 bases between. The DNA for the CDR3 is TGCGCCAGCAGCCAAGATAACGGCCGGAGGCGGCATTTT. Amino acid sequence: CASSQDNGRRRHF.

The chain combines TRBV7-2 with TRBJ2-2; 9 bases line up with TRBD1. The CDR3 spans 15 residues. Germline CDR1 and CDR2: SGHTA and FQGNSA. V dropped 7 bases and J dropped 3; count of bases not matched to a gene: 6. The chain's CDR3 is CASTRDRAHTGELFF. CDR3 DNA: TGTGCCAGCACCCGGGACAGGGCCCACACCGGGGAGCTGTTTTTT.

The chain uses TRBV28 and TRBJ1-5, with TRBD1 as a possible D gene (5 bases). This CDR3 spans 16 amino acids. Trimming stripped 5 bases from V and 0 bases from J, with 14 bases between. Germline V gives CDR1 MDHEN, CDR2 SYDVKM. The CDR3 loop is CASSTPGGYSNQPQHF. The CDR3 coding sequence is TGTGCCAGCAGTACACCGGGGGGTTATAGCAATCAGCCCCAGCATTTT.